What follows are 30 T cell receptor beta chains derived from one specimen sequenced in a study of low-dose radiotherapy and immunotherapy resistance in tumors. TRAV and TRBV primers primed cDNA for both TCRalpha and TCRbeta. It was with a constant-region primer and a V-primer adapter that TCRs were amplified over approximately 20 PCR cycles. TCRdb redid the calling of the reads with MiXCR, one entry per CDR3 protein. Counted here are approximately 14,000 distinct CDR3 sequences, around 50% occurring once; the ten biggest clones make up 3.5% to 4.5%. These receptors originate from a human donor with advanced metastatic prostate, ovarian, gallbladder or colorectal cancer (not recorded which). This table probably holds off-target reads from a library built for another chain.

The chain has TRBV9 and TRBJ2-1, with D perhaps matching TRBD1 (6 bases). The CDR3 runs 16 residues. Trimming took 3 bases from V and 0 from J, leaving 13 bases between them. Germline CDR1 is SGDLS and CDR2 is YYNGEE. For the CDR3, the DNA is TGTGCCAGCAGCGCCTCTGGACAGCTCTCCTACAATGAGCAGTTCTTC. This translates into CASSASGQLSYNEQFF.

This chain uses TRBV29-1 with TRBJ2-1; 8 bases are shared with TRBD1. Germline assignment: CDR1 SQVTM and CDR2 ANQGSEA. This CDR3 region has 11 residues. V lost 7 bases and J lost 6; bases outside the gene matches: 2. CDR3 coding DNA: TGCAGCGGGACAGGGACCAATGAGCAGTTCTTC. It codes for CSGTGTNEQFF.

The chain uses TRBV4-3 and TRBJ2-1; D remains unclear. V was shortened by 1 base and J by 2 bases, with 12 bases between the two germline ends. CDR1 is LGHNA, CDR2 YSLEER, per germline. The CDR3 runs 16 residues. The DNA for the CDR3 is TGCGCCAGCAGCCAAGTTAATTTGGTGGCCTACAATGAGCAGTTCTTC. Translating it yields CASSQVNLVAYNEQFF.

Relative to its sample, this clonotype is medium-sized. The CDR3: CASTLITMGGEQYF. In DNA, the CDR3 is TGTGCCAGCACCCTGATCACAATGGGCGGCGAGCAGTACTTC. This rearrangement joins TRBV28 to TRBJ2-7, with no clear D. This CDR3 is built from 14 residues. The germline V gene encodes CDR1 MDHEN and CDR2 SYDVKM. Deletions cut 7 bases from V and 6 bases from J, with 19 bases between.

The sample holds a few counts of this clonotype. The chain joins TRBV7-2 to TRBJ1-5; D is perhaps TRBD1 (5 bases). Germline CDR1 reads SGHTA; CDR2 reads FQGNSA. With 5 bases removed from V and 5 bases from J, the gap between germline ends came to 16 bases. The CDR3 contains 15 residues. The CDR3 region has the DNA TGTGCCAGCAGCCCGATACGGGGGTCAGATCAGCCCCAGCATTTT. The encoded protein is CASSPIRGSDQPQHF.

This clonotype has just a few counts. This sequence joins TRBV27 and TRBJ2-2; 7 bases are a match to TRBD2. Trimming removed 6 bases from V and 2 bases from J; junction bases left unmatched: 9. The CDR3 is made up of 16 amino acids. Germline-derived CDR1 and CDR2 are MNHEY and SMNVEV (reference sequence). The DNA of the CDR3 is TGTGCCAGCAGCCGCTCACTAGCGCCAAACACCGGGGAGCTGTTTTTT. Translation gives CASSRSLAPNTGELFF.

V is TRBV6-6 and J is TRBJ2-7; D is possibly TRBD1 (6 bases). Germline V gene lookup returns CDR1 MNHNY and CDR2 SVGAGI (reference sequence). Trimming pared 6 bases from V and 0 bases from J, leaving 12 bases between. There are 14 residues in the CDR3. The CDR3 spells CASRLGQNSYEQYF. Written as DNA, the CDR3 is TGTGCCAGCAGACTAGGACAGAACTCCTACGAGCAGTACTTC.

The rearrangement joins TRBV18 to TRBJ2-1; D gene uncertain. Germline-derived CDR1 and CDR2 are KGHSH and LQKENI. This CDR3 has 16 residues. V lost 3 bases to trimming and J lost 0 bases, with 12 bases between them. The CDR3 bases are TGTGCCAGCTCACCCCCCATTCCGAGCTCCTACAATGAGCAGTTCTTC. Encoded protein: CASSPPIPSSYNEQFF.

This clonotype was picked up a small number of times. The gene calls are TRBV6-1 and TRBJ1-6; D not certain. The CDR3 is 16 amino acids. Germline V CDR1 and CDR2: MNHNS, SASEGT. Trimming shortened V by 1 base and J by 2 bases, and 9 bases separated the two germline ends. CDR3 sequence (DNA): TGTGCCAGCAGTGAAGAGGGCGGACCCTATAATTCACCCCTCCACTTT. Encoded protein: CASSEEGGPYNSPLHF.

This clonotype appeared a few times. V usage is TRBV5-1 and J usage is TRBJ2-6; tentative D call: TRBD2 (6 bases). Trimming left V 4 bases short and J 2 bases short, with 16 bases between. This CDR3 region has 17 residues. The germline V gene encodes CDR1 SGHRS and CDR2 YFSETQ. The CDR3 here is CASSPATSGAGANVLTF. The CDR3 region has the DNA TGCGCCAGCAGCCCAGCCACTTCGGGGGCTGGGGCCAACGTCCTGACTTTC. The whole variable domain, remainder taken from reference TRBV5-1 and TRBJ2-6, is KAGVTQTPRYLIKTRGQQVTLSCSPISGHRSVSWYQQTPGQGLQFLFEYFSETQRNKGNFPGRFSGRQFSNSRSEMNVSTLELGDSALYLCASSPATSGAGANVLTFGAGSRLTVL.

This clonotype has just a few counts. This chain uses TRBV4-1 with TRBJ2-7; no definite D call. Germline-derived CDR1 and CDR2 are MGHRA and YSYEKL. Trimming stripped 0 bases from V and 0 bases from J, with 12 bases between. This CDR3 contains 16 residues. In DNA form, the CDR3 reads TGCGCCAGCAGCCAAGAACCCGCTGCAACCTCCTACGAGCAGTACTTC. This codes for CASSQEPAATSYEQYF.

Only one count was recorded for this clonotype. J is TRBJ1-5 and V is TRBV6-2 or TRBV6-3; 7 bases map to TRBD1. Germline CDR1 reads MNHEY; CDR2 reads SVGEGT. V was clipped by 5 bases and J by 14 bases; unmatched bases: 12. The CDR3 runs to 13 residues. Here the CDR3 reads CASSDTDRVREHF. CDR3 coding DNA: TGTGCCAGCAGTGATACCGACAGGGTAAGGGAGCATTTT.

This chain links TRBV7-6 with TRBJ2-3, with 13 nucleotides matching TRBD2. Germline assignment: CDR1 SGHVS and CDR2 FNYEAQ. The junction had 8 bases not matched to a gene; V was cut back by 5 bases and J by 9 bases. The CDR3 contains 15 residues. CDR3 region: CASSTTSGGDLTQYF. The CDR3 DNA reads TGTGCCAGCAGCACCACTAGCGGGGGGGATTTAACGCAGTATTTT.

This sequence joins TRBV15 and TRBJ2-7; D not resolved. The germline V gene encodes CDR1 LNHNV and CDR2 YYDKDF (reference sequence). V lost 0 bases to trimming and J lost 4 bases, with 7 bases between them. CDR3 length: 13 amino acids. The DNA of the CDR3 is TGTGCCACCAGCAGAGATCGTGGATACGAGCAGTACTTC. It codes for CATSRDRGYEQYF.

The V call is TRBV2, the J call TRBJ2-7, with TRBD1 matching over 8 bases. J gave up 3 bases and V 5 bases, and 3 bases lay outside the gene matches. Looked up from germline, CDR1 is SNHLY and CDR2 is FYNNEI. The CDR3 consists of 13 residues. The CDR3 loop is CASSLTGDYEQYF. The CDR3 DNA is TGTGCCAGCAGTCTGACAGGGGACTACGAGCAGTACTTC.

The V call is TRBV25-1, the J call TRBJ2-7; D may be TRBD1 (6 bases). CDR3 length: 12 residues. Germline loops: CDR1 MGHDK, CDR2 SYGVNS. Trimming cost V 1 base and J 6 bases, with 7 bases left between them. The chain's CDR3 is CASSELGGEQYF. The CDR3 DNA follows: TGTGCCAGCAGTGAATTAGGGGGCGAGCAGTACTTC.

This chain links TRBV29-1 with TRBJ2-7; D not certain. V was clipped by 5 bases and J by 5 bases, with 13 bases between them. CDR1 is SQVTM, CDR2 ANQGSEA, per germline. The CDR3 length is 12 residues. CDR3 coding DNA: TGCAGCGTTCGTCTGCAGGCGGACGAGCAGTACTTC. Its translation: CSVRLQADEQYF.

This clonotype turned up a few times. The chain recombines TRBV28 with TRBJ2-7, with 7 bases that match TRBD1. The V segment lost 4 bases and the J segment 6 bases; nucleotides outside the gene matches: 9. This CDR3 is 14 amino acids long. The germline V gene has CDR1 MDHEN and CDR2 SYDVKM. CDR3 residues: CASSSRQGIGEQYF. The CDR3 DNA sequence: TGTGCCAGCAGTTCCAGACAGGGAATAGGCGAGCAGTACTTC.

This clonotype was found a few times. The chain combines TRBV29-1 with TRBJ2-1; D unclear. CDR1 is SQVTM and CDR2 is ANQGSEA in the germline V gene. This CDR3 has 11 amino acids. Trimming left V 6 bases short and J 2 bases short, with 5 bases between. The CDR3 loop reads CSVLPYNEQFF. DNA of the CDR3: TGCAGCGTCCTCCCCTACAATGAGCAGTTCTTC.

The chain employs TRBV2 and TRBJ2-4, with 9 bases identical to TRBD1. Germline CDR1 is SNHLY and CDR2 is FYNNEI. The CDR3 has 17 residues. V dropped 3 bases and J dropped 0; count of bases not matched to a gene: 6. The CDR3 reads CASSEGQGARAKNIQYF. Written as DNA, the CDR3 is TGTGCCAGCAGTGAGGGACAGGGCGCGAGAGCCAAAAACATTCAGTACTTC.

This clonotype was counted only a few times. The CDR3 DNA is TGTGCCAGCAGTTTGACAGGGGGAAACACTGAAGCTTTCTTT. Translation gives CASSLTGGNTEAFF. This chain joins TRBV12-3 or TRBV12-4 and TRBJ1-1; TRBD1 matches at 9 bases. Losses at the gene ends were 3 bases for V and 2 bases for J; bases not matched to a gene: 1. The CDR3 is made up of 14 amino acids.

The chain carries TRBV4-2 and TRBJ2-2; TRBD2 agrees at 7 bases. V lost 1 base and J lost 4; bases outside the gene matches: 12. Germline V gene sequence: CDR1 LGHNA, CDR2 YNFKEQ. The CDR3 length is 18 residues. The CDR3 region has the DNA TGTGCCAGCAGCCAAGGTGGGCCGGGCGGGGGTTTCACCGGGGAGCTGTTTTTT. As protein: CASSQGGPGGGFTGELFF.

This clonotype has more than one count but fewer than ten. The chain has TRBV9 and TRBJ2-7; a weak D match, TRBD1 (5 bases). Trimming left V 0 bases short and J 5 bases short, with 12 bases between. Looked up from germline, CDR1 is SGDLS and CDR2 is YYNGEE. This CDR3 spans 14 amino acids. CDR3 nucleotides: TGTGCCAGCAGCGTAGGGGTAGGGGCCAACGAGCAGTACTTC. This codes for CASSVGVGANEQYF.

DNA of the CDR3: TGTGCCAGCAGCCAAGGGGGCGGGAAAAGAGCTTTCTTT. It is translated as CASSQGGGKRAFF. The V call is TRBV3-1, the J call TRBJ1-1; D possibly corresponds to TRBD1 (5 bases). Germline V lookup: CDR1 LGHDT, CDR2 YNNKEL (reference sequence). V was clipped by 1 base and J by 10 bases, with 13 bases between them. This CDR3 is built from 13 residues.

In its sample, this clonotype was seen a few times. V usage is TRBV20-1 and J usage is TRBJ2-4; unclear D gene. The CDR3 has 13 amino acids. Germline values: CDR1 DFQATT, CDR2 SNEGSKA (reference sequence). Trimming stripped 3 bases from V and 9 bases from J, with 15 bases between. CDR3 residues: CSASATISGIQYF. The CDR3 DNA sequence: TGCAGTGCTAGTGCCACCATTTCGGGCATTCAGTACTTC.

The chain links TRBV6-1 to TRBJ1-3; D not resolved. The CDR3 totals 17 residues. CDR1 is MNHNS, CDR2 SASEGT, per germline. V was pared by 3 bases and J by 0 bases, with 15 bases between. Here the CDR3 DNA reads TGTGCCAGCAGTGAGTTTAGGGTCGGGAGCTCTGGAAACACCATATATTTT. This codes for CASSEFRVGSSGNTIYF.

The chain employs TRBV6-1 and TRBJ2-7; D gene unclear. Germline V CDR1 and CDR2: MNHNS, SASEGT. The germline V and J ends were trimmed by 2 bases and 7 bases, with 9 bases remaining between them. The CDR3 consists of 12 residues. The CDR3 nucleotides read TGTGCCAGCAGTGAACCAGCTGGAGAGCAGTACTTC. Its translation: CASSEPAGEQYF.

This clonotype has a handful of counts. This chain connects TRBV5-6 to TRBJ2-3; TRBD1 might be the D (6 bases). Germline CDR1 SGHDT, CDR2 YYEEEE. V lost 7 bases and J lost 2, with 11 bases in between. The CDR3 runs to 13 residues. The CDR3 bases are TGTGCCAGCTGCTGGGGGCCCACAGATACGCAGTATTTT. Its protein product is CASCWGPTDTQYF.

This clonotype was seen more than once but under ten times. The chain recombines TRBV9 with TRBJ2-4, with 9 nucleotides matching TRBD1. With 4 bases clipped from V and 8 bases from J, the junction kept 13 bases outside the gene matches. Germline CDR1 is SGDLS and CDR2 is YYNGEE. The CDR3 totals 16 residues. CDR3 coding DNA: TGTGCCAGCAGCACCCCGGGACAGGGAAATGTGGACATTCAGTACTTC. Translated: CASSTPGQGNVDIQYF.

V and J are TRBV7-3 and TRBJ2-1; 11 bases map to TRBD2. CDR3 length: 17 residues. Per germline, CDR1 SGHTA and CDR2 FQGTGA. J gave up 0 bases and V 4 bases, and 5 bases lay outside the gene matches. For the CDR3, the DNA is TGTGCCAGCAGCTCGGGACTAGCGGCAGGCTCCTACAATGAGCAGTTCTTC. Its protein product is CASSSGLAAGSYNEQFF.